The following is a TCR beta chain sequence with its context. The data were obtained in a study of blood T cell repertoires in COVID-19. Original analysis: Amplification with reference gene primers provided the estimates of nucleated cell counts. TCRdb's table, derived via immunoSEQ multiplex PCR, lists solely in-frame clones and lacks some. D and trimming come from the DNA, and the V and J calls and clone size come from that table. The sample lists fewer than 80,000 clones; roughly 89% were seen once. The V gene's germline CDR1 is SGHRS and CDR2 YFSETQ. V was pared by 3 bases and J by 7 bases, with 8 bases of the junction left unmatched. This CDR3 spans 16 amino acids.

What was sequenced was peripheral blood. This clonotype originated in a woman aged 50 to 60 with active COVID-19. This chain connects TRBV5-1 to TRBJ2-2; 11 bases are shared with TRBD2. The CDR3 loop reads CASSSPTSGNNGELFF. As DNA, the CDR3 is TGCGCCAGCAGCTCCCCGACTAGCGGGAATAACGGGGAGCTGTTTTTT. The full variable domain, rest sourced from reference TRBV5-1 and TRBJ2-2, is KAGVTQTPRYLIKTRGQQVTLSCSPISGHRSVSWYQQTPGQGLQFLFEYFSETQRNKGNFPGRFSGRQFSNSRSEMNVSTLELGDSALYLCASSSPTSGNNGELFFGEGSRLTVL.